The clone carrying this T cell receptor (beta chain) was recorded a few times. The data belong to a study of human T cells and chemical hapten exposure. The CDR3 covers 15 residues. Per germline, CDR1 DFQATT and CDR2 SNEGSKA (reference sequence). V lost 0 bases to trimming and J lost 2 bases, with 10 bases between them. TCRdb passed the RACE reads through MiXCR, listing each CDR3 protein once. This table holds about 71,000 distinct CDR3 sequences, roughly 10% found once. As to time point: patch test 3, about 24 weeks after DPC sensitization. Treatment described: therapeutic diphenylcyclopropenone sensitization with weekly scalp DPC.

The genes are TRBV20-1 and TRBJ2-2; no clear D. The receptor was derived from a woman aged 50 to 60 with alopecia areata. Some clones in this sample may be carry-over from other donors' samples. The specimen was whole blood, collected in connection with sensitization to the hapten diphenylcyclopropenone (DPC). This chain's CDR3 is CSARDLGYNTGELFF. In nucleotides, the CDR3 is TGCAGTGCTAGAGATTTGGGGTACAACACCGGGGAGCTGTTTTTT.